Shown below are 25 T cell receptor beta chains from a single sample sequenced in a study of human T cells and chemical hapten exposure. TCRdb re-analysed the RACE reads in MiXCR, keeping a single row per CDR3 protein. This sample has tens of thousands of distinct CDR3 sequences; roughly 12% occur once, and the top ten carry roughly 1.6%. Time point reported: patch test 2, 6 weeks after DPC sensitization. Regarding treatment: therapeutic diphenylcyclopropenone sensitization with weekly scalp DPC. Sequencing used whole blood, obtained in connection with sensitization to the hapten diphenylcyclopropenone (DPC). The receptor set was obtained from a man between 18 and 29 years old with alopecia areata. Some clones in this sample may be carry-over from other donors' samples.

This clonotype has a handful of counts. The V gene is TRBV20-1, the J gene TRBJ1-1; no firm D call. The germline V gene encodes CDR1 DFQATT and CDR2 SNEGSKA (reference sequence). V lost 0 bases and J lost 1, with 15 bases in between. CDR3 size: 16 residues. The CDR3 sequence is CSARDGYGQANTEAFF. DNA of the CDR3: TGCAGTGCTAGAGATGGGTACGGGCAGGCGAACACTGAAGCTTTCTTT.

This clonotype was observed a few times. The gene calls are TRBV7-3 and TRBJ2-5, with a weak D call TRBD2 (6 bases). The germline CDR1 and CDR2 sequences are SGHTA and FQGTGA. The CDR3 spans 16 residues. Trimming stripped 2 bases from V and 5 bases from J, with 18 bases between. Here the CDR3 reads CASSLGLARLGETQYF. The CDR3 DNA is TGTGCCAGCAGCTTAGGGCTAGCGAGGCTGGGGGAGACCCAGTACTTC.

The V call is TRBV29-1, the J call TRBJ2-7, with D tentatively TRBD1 (6 bases). V was trimmed by 0 bases and J by 0 bases, leaving 15 bases between them. Germline loops: CDR1 SQVTM, CDR2 ANQGSEA. The length of the CDR3 is 16 residues. CDR3 loop: CSVEDFHSTGSYEQYF. The DNA for the CDR3 is TGCAGCGTTGAAGATTTCCACTCGACAGGCTCCTACGAGCAGTACTTC.

This clonotype was recorded a few times. The chain links TRBV28 to TRBJ2-6, with 8 positions matching TRBD1. The CDR3 spans 16 residues. The trim removed 6 bases at V and 0 bases at J, leaving 4 bases unmatched. Germline V gene data show CDR1 as MDHEN and CDR2 as SYDVKM. The CDR3 here is CASRGQAYSGANVLTF. The CDR3 region has the DNA TGTGCCAGCAGGGGACAGGCGTACTCTGGGGCCAACGTCCTGACTTTC.

This clonotype was detected ten times or more. The chain uses TRBV5-1 and TRBJ2-5; possible D gene TRBD1, 6 bases. Trimming shortened V by 3 bases and J by 4 bases, and 16 bases separated the two germline ends. The CDR3 spans 15 residues. The germline V gene encodes CDR1 SGHRS and CDR2 YFSETQ. The CDR3 region has the DNA TGCGCCAGCAGCTCGCCGCAGGGGCCGCGAGAGACCCAGTACTTC. Its translation: CASSSPQGPRETQYF.

V usage is TRBV7-2 and J usage is TRBJ1-1; the match to TRBD1 covers 10 bases. Germline assignment: CDR1 SGHTA and CDR2 FQGNSA. V gave up 5 bases and J gave up 1 base; unmatched junction bases: 7. The CDR3 is made up of 16 amino acids. The CDR3 DNA reads as TGTGCCAGCAGCCGGGACAGGGGAGGTCCGAACACTGAAGCTTTCTTT. Encoded protein: CASSRDRGGPNTEAFF.

This clonotype was recorded a few times. The chain combines TRBV12-3 or TRBV12-4 with TRBJ1-4, with 7 nucleotides matching TRBD1. This CDR3 spans 15 amino acids. With 6 bases clipped from V and 2 bases from J, the junction kept 6 bases outside the gene matches. CDR3 sequence: CASRKVGGTNEKLFF. The CDR3 coding sequence is TGTGCCAGCAGAAAAGTAGGGGGCACTAATGAAAAACTGTTTTTT.

The rearrangement joins TRBV19 to TRBJ2-5; unclear D gene. CDR3 length equals 15 residues. Germline CDR1 is LNHDA and CDR2 is SQIVND (reference sequence). Trimming took 1 base from V and 5 from J, leaving 14 bases between them. In nucleotides, the CDR3 is TGTGCCAGTAGTATAGTGATGGCGACTTGGGAGACCCAGTACTTC. This translates into CASSIVMATWETQYF.

The V and J genes are TRBV29-1 and TRBJ2-2; D unclear. Germline values: CDR1 SQVTM, CDR2 ANQGSEA. V was trimmed by 4 bases and J by 2 bases, leaving 8 bases between them. The CDR3 loop spans 13 amino acids. CDR3 amino acids: CSVADINTGELFF. The CDR3 DNA sequence: TGCAGCGTTGCTGACATTAACACCGGGGAGCTGTTTTTT.

Only a few counts were recorded for this clonotype. This sequence joins TRBV11-1 and TRBJ2-1; D possibly corresponds to TRBD1 (6 bases). Trimming took off 6 bases at V and 0 bases at J, with 12 bases between the two ends. CDR1 is SGHAT and CDR2 is FQDESV in the germline V gene (reference sequence). The CDR3 consists of 15 residues. The chain's CDR3 is CASSPQGPSYNEQFF. The CDR3 DNA sequence: TGTGCCAGCAGTCCCCAGGGGCCCTCCTACAATGAGCAGTTCTTC. The whole variable domain, filled in from reference TRBV11-1 and TRBJ2-1, reads EAEVAQSPRYKITEKSQAVAFWCDPISGHATLYWYRQILGQGPELLVQFQDESVVDDSQLPKDRFSAERLKGVDSTLKIQPAELGDSAMYLCASSPQGPSYNEQFFGPGTRLTVL.

This clonotype was recorded a few times. This chain links TRBV5-4 with TRBJ1-6; D is undetermined. Trimming took off 4 bases at V and 5 bases at J, with 10 bases between the two ends. The CDR3 runs to 14 residues. Per germline, CDR1 SGHNT and CDR2 YYREEE (reference sequence). In DNA, the CDR3 is TGTGCCAGCAGCAACGAAGCCGATAATTCACCCCTCCACTTT. Protein product: CASSNEADNSPLHF.

This sequence joins TRBV7-3 and TRBJ2-3, with 10 bases matching TRBD2. This CDR3 contains 15 residues. The ends lost 3 bases at V and 1 base at J; junction bases unmatched: 1. CDR1 is SGHTA and CDR2 is FQGTGA in the germline V gene. The CDR3 DNA sequence: TGTGCCAGCAGCTTCCTAGCGGGGGGCACAGATACGCAGTATTTT. Residues: CASSFLAGGTDTQYF.

This clonotype occurred many times. The V call is TRBV6-4, the J call TRBJ2-2; a possible D gene is TRBD2 (7 bases). The CDR3 sequence is 15 residues long. The germline V gene encodes CDR1 MRHNA and CDR2 SNTAGT. Trimming left V 2 bases short and J 6 bases short, with 13 bases between. The CDR3 protein is CASSDMPGGPGELFF. DNA of the CDR3: TGTGCCAGCAGTGACATGCCGGGGGGCCCCGGGGAGCTGTTTTTT.

This clonotype was recorded many times. The rearrangement uses TRBV7-2 and TRBJ1-1, with 9 bases matching TRBD1. The CDR3 has 15 residues. Trimming at V came to 5 bases and at J to 6 bases, leaving 10 bases not matched to a gene. Per the germline V gene, CDR1 is SGHTA and CDR2 is FQGNSA. This chain's CDR3 is CASSPSPGQGAEAFF. The CDR3 DNA sequence: TGTGCCAGCAGCCCATCCCCGGGACAGGGTGCTGAAGCTTTCTTT.

The rearrangement links TRBV6-6 to TRBJ1-2, with 7 nucleotides matching TRBD1. Trimming took 4 bases from V and 8 from J; bases not matched to a gene: 16. CDR1 is MNHNY and CDR2 is SVGAGI in the germline V gene (reference sequence). CDR3 length equals 16 residues. The CDR3 DNA reads TGTGCCAGCAGTTCCTCGACAGGGCGGGATCTAAGAGGCTACACCTTC. It encodes CASSSSTGRDLRGYTF.

This sequence joins TRBV20-1 and TRBJ2-2; D possibly corresponds to TRBD2 (6 bases). The CDR3 has 13 residues. CDR1 is DFQATT, CDR2 SNEGSKA, per germline (reference sequence). V lost 5 bases and J 6 bases, leaving 13 bases between the germline ends. CDR3 sequence reads: CSADVREAGELFF. CDR3 in DNA: TGCAGTGCTGACGTCAGGGAGGCCGGGGAGCTGTTTTTT.

The table lists this clonotype with many counts. The chain employs TRBV7-6 and TRBJ2-5, with D possibly TRBD2 on 6 matching bases. The germline gives CDR1 SGHVS, CDR2 FNYEAQ. Trimming stripped 0 bases from V and 2 bases from J, with 10 bases between. The CDR3 totals 15 residues. The CDR3 protein is CASSLARLGQETQYF. In DNA form, the CDR3 reads TGTGCCAGCAGCTTAGCGCGACTAGGACAAGAGACCCAGTACTTC.

This clonotype has at least ten counts. V and J are TRBV5-5 and TRBJ1-1, with a tentative D call TRBD1 (5 bases). The CDR3 spans 16 residues. V lost 0 bases, J lost 3 bases, and 15 bases lay in between. CDR1 and CDR2 from the germline V gene are SGHKS and YYEKEE (reference sequence). For the CDR3, the DNA is TGTGCCAGCAGCTTGGCCAGGAGGGGAACCGACACTGAAGCTTTCTTT. Translation: CASSLARRGTDTEAFF.

The V call is TRBV28, the J call TRBJ1-1, with D unclear. The germline gives CDR1 MDHEN, CDR2 SYDVKM. Trimming left V 3 bases short and J 0 bases short, with 8 bases between. CDR3 length equals 14 residues. The CDR3 sequence: CASSFVGLNTEAFF. The CDR3 bases are TGTGCCAGCAGTTTCGTGGGGTTGAACACTGAAGCTTTCTTT. Based on the CDR3 plus reference TRBV28 and TRBJ1-1, the full variable domain is DVKVTQSSRYLVKRTGEKVFLECVQDMDHENMFWYRQDPGLGLRLIYFSYDVKMKEKGDIPEGYSVSREKKERFSLILESASTNQTSMYLCASSFVGLNTEAFFGQGTRLTVV.

This clonotype was counted at least ten times. V usage is TRBV6-2 or TRBV6-3 and J usage is TRBJ2-7; D may match TRBD1 or TRBD2 (5 bases each). Trimming removed 2 bases from V and 6 bases from J, with 11 bases in between. Looked up from germline, CDR1 is MNHEY and CDR2 is SVGEGT. CDR3 length: 13 amino acids. The CDR3 spells CASSYESGREQYV. CDR3 coding DNA: TGTGCCAGCAGTTACGAATCGGGACGCGAGCAGTACGTC.

This clonotype was observed a handful of times. CDR3 nucleotides: TGTGCCAGCAGTCTCGGGACTGGGGGAAACACCATATATTTT. Its translation: CASSLGTGGNTIYF. The chain uses TRBV25-1 and TRBJ1-3, with D possibly TRBD1 on 5 matching bases. The V end was cut by 5 bases, the J end by 4 bases, with 12 bases between. The V gene's germline CDR1 is MGHDK and CDR2 SYGVNS. The CDR3 runs 14 residues.

The chain has TRBV7-6 and TRBJ2-3; 8 positions match TRBD2. Per the germline V gene, CDR1 is SGHVS and CDR2 is FNYEAQ. The junction had 8 bases not matched to a gene; V was cut back by 5 bases and J by 1 base. The CDR3 totals 16 residues. The CDR3: CASSGTSGDGTDTQYF. CDR3 bases: TGTGCCAGCAGCGGAACTAGCGGCGACGGCACAGATACGCAGTATTTT.

This clonotype was counted at least ten times. The V call is TRBV4-1, the J call TRBJ2-5, with D possibly TRBD2 on 5 matching bases. The CDR3 length is 18 residues. V gave up 0 bases and J gave up 4 bases, with 21 bases separating them. Germline lookup yields CDR1 MGHRA and CDR2 YSYEKL. The CDR3 reads CASSQDPPGAGRGETQYF. In DNA form, the CDR3 reads TGCGCCAGCAGCCAAGATCCCCCAGGCGCAGGCCGGGGAGAGACCCAGTACTTC.

This clonotype was counted only a few times. The chain employs TRBV29-1 and TRBJ2-5; 8 nucleotides agree with TRBD2. Unmatched junction bases numbered 18, after V lost 8 bases and J lost 4 bases. The germline gives CDR1 SQVTM, CDR2 ANQGSEA. The CDR3 consists of 16 residues. The CDR3 loop is CSFFPGTSAPGETQYF. The CDR3, as DNA: TGCAGCTTTTTCCCCGGGACTAGTGCCCCCGGAGAGACCCAGTACTTC.

The chain links TRBV5-1 to TRBJ2-6, with 8 nucleotides matching TRBD1. The CDR3 totals 20 residues. Per the germline V gene, CDR1 is SGHRS and CDR2 is YFSETQ. V lost 1 base to trimming and J lost 0 bases; unmatched junction nucleotides: 12. The CDR3 region is CASSLRSTGTGSSGANVLTF. The CDR3 nucleotides are TGCGCCAGCAGCTTGAGATCGACCGGGACAGGTAGCTCTGGGGCCAACGTCCTGACTTTC.